This TCR beta chain appears in the sequencing data of a study of long-term antiretroviral therapy in people with HIV. Study-level results: Clones that had undergone expansion before ART dominated the repertoire at all time points. Although diversity increased after ART, it remained lower than in transplant donor controls. Information on adherence, resistance and therapy changes was unavailable.

About this clone: The antigen is undetermined.

People in the study who had HIV all got their treatment in the United States. immunoSEQ v3.0 was run at survey level. The assay was immunoSEQ multiplex PCR, and TCRdb's table has in-frame clones only and misses some. The sample contains some 25,000 clones, approximately 80% of which appear only once. V shed 2 bases, J shed 4 bases, and the junction held 7 bases outside the gene matches. The germline CDR1 and CDR2 sequences are SGHRS and YFSETQ. The CDR3 spans 15 residues. The input for sequencing was unsorted PBMCs, taken 0.7 years before starting antiretroviral therapy. This receptor was identified in a man aged 25-45 years with HIV. The chain is built from TRBV5-1 and TRBJ1-2, with TRBD1 matching 8 bases. The CDR3 spells CASSFNAQGGYGYTF. CDR3 bases: TGCGCCAGCAGCTTCAACGCACAGGGGGGCTATGGCTACACCTTC.